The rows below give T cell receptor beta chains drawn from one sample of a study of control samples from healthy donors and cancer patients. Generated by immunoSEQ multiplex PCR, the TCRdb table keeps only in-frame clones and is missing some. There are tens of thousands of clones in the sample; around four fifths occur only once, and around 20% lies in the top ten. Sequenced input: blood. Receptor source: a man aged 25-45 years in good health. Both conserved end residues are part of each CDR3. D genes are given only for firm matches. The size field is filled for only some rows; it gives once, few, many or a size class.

CASSKGTSEYNEQFF,TGTGCCAGCAGTAAGGGGACTAGCGAGTACAATGAGCAGTTCTTC,TRBD2,.,TRBJ2-1,TRBV6-5
CASSPTGKDEKLFF,TGCGCCAGCAGCCCGACAGGGAAGGATGAAAAACTGTTTTTT,TRBD1,.,TRBJ1-4,TRBV5-1
CASSPGQGNGELFF,TGTGCCAGCAGTCCCGGACAGGGGAACGGGGAGCTGTTTTTT,TRBD1,.,TRBJ2-2,TRBV6-5
CASGLLLNTSGQGRYEQYF,TGTGCTAGTGGTTTGTTGTTAAATACTAGCGGCCAGGGGCGGTACGAGCAGTACTTC,TRBD2,.,TRBJ2-7,TRBV12-5
CASSLTDTTYEQYF,TGTGCCAGCAGCTTGACCGACACTACCTACGAGCAGTACTTC,.,once,TRBJ2-7,TRBV11-2
CASSASTDTQYF,TGTGCCAGCTCGGCTAGCACAGATACGCAGTATTTT,.,.,TRBJ2-3,TRBV6-5
CAWSRGLEHFEQFF,TGTGCCTGGAGTCGGGGACTAGAGCATTTTGAGCAGTTCTTC,TRBD2,.,TRBJ2-1,TRBV30
CASGREKLFF,TGTGCCAGCGGAAGGGAAAAACTGTTTTTT,.,.,TRBJ1-4,TRBV25-1
CASSAPGQGWYEQYF,TGTGCCAGCAGCGCACCGGGACAGGGGTGGTACGAGCAGTACTTC,TRBD1,.,TRBJ2-7,TRBV5-4
CASSQVGGGNHNEQFF,TGTGCCAGCAGCCAAGTAGGCGGGGGTAACCACAATGAGCAGTTCTTC,TRBD2,.,TRBJ2-1,TRBV4-2
CASSLHGENTDTQYF,TGTGCCAGCAGCTTGCATGGGGAAAACACAGATACGCAGTATTTT,.,.,TRBJ2-3,TRBV11-2
CASSLGTGRIDQPQHF,TGTGCCAGCAGCCTGGGGACAGGGAGGATTGATCAGCCCCAGCATTTT,TRBD1,.,TRBJ1-5,TRBV11-2
CAISESMLAGTRYEQYF,TGTGCCATCAGTGAGTCGATGCTAGCGGGGACTAGATACGAGCAGTACTTC,TRBD2,.,TRBJ2-7,TRBV10-3
CASSHGGRRNYGYTF,TGTGCCAGCAGCCATGGGGGGAGAAGGAACTATGGCTACACCTTC,.,.,TRBJ1-2,TRBV3-1/TRBV3-2
CASSENRPVGAFF,TGTGCCAGCAGTGAAAATCGCCCCGTGGGAGCTTTCTTT,.,.,TRBJ1-1,TRBV25-1
CAWTGQTYGYTF,TGTGCCTGGACCGGACAGACGTATGGCTACACCTTC,.,few,TRBJ1-2,TRBV30
CASSEYIRQADSGNTIYF,TGTGCCAGCAGTGAATATATTCGACAGGCGGACTCTGGAAACACCATATATTTT,.,few,TRBJ1-3,TRBV25-1
CASSSQGNEQYF,TGTGCCAGTAGTAGTCAGGGCAACGAGCAGTACTTC,.,.,TRBJ2-7,TRBV19
CASSLAHGNTGELFF,TGTGCCAGCAGCTTAGCGCATGGGAACACCGGGGAGCTGTTTTTT,.,.,TRBJ2-2,TRBV7-8
CSVDRGRAEAFF,TGCAGCGTCGACAGGGGGCGGGCTGAAGCTTTCTTT,TRBD1,.,TRBJ1-1,TRBV29-1
CASSPIPLAGAYEQYF,TGTGCCAGCTCACCTATACCCCTAGCGGGGGCCTACGAGCAGTACTTC,TRBD2,few,TRBJ2-7,TRBV18
CASSLEPASDNEQFF,TGCGCCAGCAGCTTGGAACCCGCATCCGACAATGAGCAGTTCTTC,.,.,TRBJ2-1,TRBV5-1
CASSTSYEQYF,TGTGCCAGCAGTACGTCCTACGAGCAGTACTTC,.,.,TRBJ2-7,TRBV6-5
CASSQQGGNQPQHF,TGTGCCAGCAGCCAGCAGGGCGGCAATCAGCCCCAGCATTTT,.,.,TRBJ1-5,TRBV4-2
CASSLNMGWRSGGTDTQYF,TGTGCCAGCAGCTTAAATATGGGGTGGAGGTCAGGGGGCACAGATACGCAGTATTTT,.,.,TRBJ2-3,TRBV7-9
CASSLDVGSYNSPLHF,TGTGCCAGCAGCTTAGATGTGGGCTCCTATAATTCACCCCTCCACTTT,.,once,TRBJ1-6,TRBV7-9
CASSPGLAHEQYF,TGTGCCAGCTCACCGGGACTAGCGCACGAGCAGTACTTC,TRBD2,.,TRBJ2-7,TRBV18
CASSPGADLRRNTEAFF,TGTGCCAGCAGTCCTGGGGCAGACCTCCGGCGGAACACTGAAGCTTTCTTT,.,.,TRBJ1-1,TRBV6-6
CASSLVVGAGGRDTEAFF,TGTGCCAGCAGCTTGGTAGTTGGGGCCGGGGGTAGAGACACTGAAGCTTTCTTT,.,once,TRBJ1-1,TRBV11-2
CASRRFYPDSSEAFF,TGTGCCAGCAGAAGATTCTACCCAGACTCCTCTGAAGCTTTCTTT,.,.,TRBJ1-1,TRBV3-1/TRBV3-2
CASSPQGNTEAFF,TGTGCCAGCAGCCCCCAGGGGAACACTGAAGCTTTCTTT,.,.,TRBJ1-1,TRBV6-6
CATSRDPPGQTGELFF,TGTGCCACCAGCAGAGATCCTCCAGGACAGACCGGGGAGCTGTTTTTT,.,.,TRBJ2-2,TRBV15
CAWNLVGSPLHF,TGTGCCTGGAATTTAGTGGGTTCACCCCTCCACTTT,.,.,TRBJ1-6,TRBV30
CAWSPFGGDLTKSYNEQFF,TGTGCCTGGAGCCCCTTTGGCGGGGACTTAACAAAGTCCTACAATGAGCAGTTCTTC,.,.,TRBJ2-1,TRBV30
CASSIQGRAGETQYF,TGTGCCAGCAGCATTCAAGGCAGGGCTGGGGAGACCCAGTACTTC,.,.,TRBJ2-5,TRBV28
CASSSWGGTQYF,TGTGCCAGCAGTTCTTGGGGGGGGACGCAGTATTTT,TRBD2,.,TRBJ2-3,TRBV6-5
CAWRGKGMNTEAFF,TGTGCCTGGAGGGGGAAGGGAATGAACACTGAAGCTTTCTTT,.,.,TRBJ1-1,TRBV30
CASSQGLAGGPDTQYF,TGTGCCAGCAGCCAAGGACTAGCGGGGGGGCCAGATACGCAGTATTTT,TRBD2,few,TRBJ2-3,TRBV4-2
CASTSTGGFYNEQFF,TGTGCCAGCACCTCAACAGGGGGCTTCTACAATGAGCAGTTCTTC,TRBD1,.,TRBJ2-1,TRBV2
CASSETGSYGYTF,TGTGCCAGCAGCGAGACAGGGTCCTATGGCTACACCTTC,TRBD1,.,TRBJ1-2,TRBV3-1/TRBV3-2
CASWDRGADTQYF,TGTGCCAGCTGGGACAGGGGAGCGGATACGCAGTATTTT,TRBD1,.,TRBJ2-3,TRBV28
CASSLRGQETQYF,TGTGCCAGTAGTCTCAGGGGGCAAGAGACCCAGTACTTC,TRBD1,.,TRBJ2-5,TRBV19
CASSGQGRTYEQYF,TGTGCCAGCAGCGGACAGGGGAGGACCTACGAGCAGTACTTC,TRBD1,.,TRBJ2-7,TRBV7-9
CASSFGQGSIGELFF,TGTGCCAGCAGCTTCGGACAGGGTAGTATAGGGGAGCTGTTTTTT,TRBD1,.,TRBJ2-2,TRBV11-2
CASSYRGSGNTEAFF,TGTGCCAGCAGTTACCGGGGGTCGGGCAACACTGAAGCTTTCTTT,.,once,TRBJ1-1,TRBV6-2/TRBV6-3
CASSLPGGALHF,TGTGCCAGTTCCCTCCCCGGTGGGGCCCTCCACTTT,.,.,TRBJ1-6,TRBV6-5
CATSEGGNSPLHF,TGCGCCACATCCGAAGGGGGTAATTCACCCCTCCACTTT,.,.,TRBJ1-6,TRBV10-2
CASSPLSGSEGNTIYF,TGTGCCAGCAGCCCCCTGTCGGGGAGCGAGGGAAACACCATATATTTT,.,.,TRBJ1-3,TRBV5-6
CASSLGQGSAEAFF,TGTGCCAGCTCGCTAGGACAGGGGAGCGCTGAAGCTTTCTTT,TRBD1,.,TRBJ1-1,TRBV18
CASSGVRLETQYF,TGTGCAAGTTCCGGGGTGCGGTTGGAGACCCAGTACTTC,.,.,TRBJ2-5,TRBV9
CASRPGDYGYTF,TGTGCCAGCAGACCCGGAGACTATGGCTACACCTTC,.,.,TRBJ1-2,TRBV6-5
CASIQGAGDTEAFF,TGTGCCAGCATCCAGGGGGCCGGGGACACTGAAGCTTTCTTT,TRBD1,.,TRBJ1-1,TRBV2
CAWSVGRGLLGNTIYF,TGTGCCTGGAGTGTAGGTCGGGGGCTCCTCGGAAACACCATATATTTT,.,.,TRBJ1-3,TRBV30
CASSLAKPDTPIHDSNQPQHF,TGCGCCAGCAGCTTGGCAAAGCCGGACACTCCTATCCACGATAGCAATCAGCCCCAGCATTTT,.,.,TRBJ1-5,TRBV5-1